Presented here are 30 T cell receptor beta chains from one specimen sequenced in a study of molecular identifiers for immune sequencing clone quantification. Via MiXCR, TCRdb re-called the PCR reads, giving one row per CDR3 protein. The sample gives approximately 320,000 distinct CDR3 sequences, roughly 24% of which show up once; about 0.71% is in the top ten. The sequenced sample was naive CD8+ T cells from blood, with Jurkat cell RNA spiked in. The subset here: FACS-sorted CD8+CD4-CCR7+CD45RA+ naive T cells. The receptors come from a human donor in good health. Some libraries in this study had Jurkat cell RNA spiked in.

The CDR3 reads CASSPRRKELTMGYTF. In DNA form, the CDR3 reads TGTGCCAGCAGCCCCCGCCGAAAAGAACTAACTATGGGCTACACCTTC. This chain uses TRBV14 with TRBJ1-2; no firm D call. This CDR3 has 16 residues. V gave up 4 bases and J gave up 8 bases, with 23 bases separating them. Germline loops: CDR1 SGHDN, CDR2 FVKESK.

This clonotype was counted between two and nine times. The gene calls are TRBV14 and TRBJ2-3, with 8 bases matching TRBD2. J was trimmed by 3 bases and V by 4 bases; bases with no gene match: 9. Germline V gene sequence: CDR1 SGHDN, CDR2 FVKESK. The CDR3 spans 16 residues. The CDR3 DNA reads as TGTGCCAGCAGCCGAATAGGCGGGGGGATAACAGATACGCAGTATTTT. Its protein is CASSRIGGGITDTQYF.

The table lists this clonotype with a few counts. The rearrangement uses TRBV19 and TRBJ2-3, with D unresolved. Germline CDR1 and CDR2: LNHDA and SQIVND (reference sequence). V was clipped by 0 bases and J by 5 bases, with 12 bases between them. This CDR3 region has 15 residues. The CDR3 region has the DNA TGTGCCAGTAGTATAGACCGGTATTCGGGAGATACGCAGTATTTT. Amino acid sequence: CASSIDRYSGDTQYF.

This clonotype was seen just once. The conserved final phenylalanine or tryptophan is absent from the CDR3, which likely points to a read error. The rearrangement links TRBV20-1 to TRBJ2-3; 12 bases map to TRBD2. Germline trimming cut 2 bases from V and 2 bases from J; bases unmatched to any gene: 2. The CDR3 is 15 amino acids. The germline gives CDR1 DFQATT, CDR2 SNEGSKA (reference sequence). The CDR3 loop is CSARTSGRNTDTQYL. The DNA of the CDR3 is TGCAGTGCTAGAACTAGCGGGAGGAACACAGATACGCAGTATCTT.

For this clonotype: This clone may be a read error of a much larger clone one base away. The chain carries TRBV29-1 and TRBJ1-1, with D tentatively TRBD1 (5 bases). The length of the CDR3 is 11 residues. Germline CDR1 SQVTM, CDR2 ANQGSEA. The CDR3 coding sequence is TGCAGCGTCCGACAGAACACTGACGCTTTCTTT. It is translated as CSVRQNTDAFF. Supplemented by reference TRBV29-1 and TRBJ1-1, the full variable domain reads SAVISQKPSRDICQRGTSLTIQCQVDSQVTMMFWYRQQPGQSLTLIATANQGSEATYESGFVIDKFPISRPNLTFSTLTVSNMSPEDSSIYLCSVRQNTDAFFGQGTRLTVV.

As to this clonotype: A single base separates this from a much larger clone, so it may be a read error. This chain joins TRBV25-1 and TRBJ2-7; 10 bases align to TRBD1. Germline values: CDR1 MGHDK, CDR2 SYGVNS. The CDR3 consists of 14 residues. DNA of the CDR3: TGTACCAGCAGGGGCTGGGACAGGGGCTACGAGCAGTACTTC. It codes for CTSRGWDRGYEQYF.

Note on this clonotype: The conserved final phenylalanine or tryptophan is absent from the CDR3, which likely points to a read error. V and J are TRBV7-9 and TRBJ1-1; D is undetermined. Trimming cost V 5 bases and J 1 base, with 5 bases left between them. Germline V gene sequence: CDR1 SEHNR, CDR2 FQNEAQ (reference sequence). The CDR3 consists of 12 residues. CDR3 sequence reads: CASSLENTEAFL. CDR3 bases: TGTGCCAGCAGCCTAGAGAACACTGAAGCTTTCCTT.

Comments on this clonotype: Just one base apart from a much larger clone, this may be a read error. The chain carries TRBV7-6 and TRBJ1-1, with TRBD1 matching over 7 bases. The CDR3 consists of 13 residues. Germline CDR1 SGHVS, CDR2 FNYEAQ. This CDR3 reads CASSRDSFTEAVF. The CDR3 nucleotides read TGTGCCAGCAGCCGGGACAGCTTCACTGAAGCTGTCTTT.

To note about this clonotype: A much larger clone differs from this one at a single base, so this may be a read error. The chain links TRBV12-3 or TRBV12-4 to TRBJ2-3; D could derive from TRBD1 or TRBD2 (5 bases each). The CDR3 consists of 15 residues. The CDR3 DNA follows: TGTGCCAGCAGATTAGGGGCTACGCCGGGGGATACGCAGTATTTT. Amino acid sequence: CASRLGATPGDTQYF.

This clonotype came up a few times. The rearrangement links TRBV7-6 to TRBJ2-1, with 8 nucleotides matching TRBD2. This CDR3 spans 16 amino acids. V dropped 3 bases and J dropped 4; count of bases not matched to a gene: 8. Per germline, CDR1 SGHVS and CDR2 FNYEAQ. In DNA form, the CDR3 reads TGTGCCAGCAGCTTGGGTACTAGCGGAGAATACAATGAGCAGTTCTTC. Encoded protein: CASSLGTSGEYNEQFF.

This clonotype occurred a few times. The chain couples TRBV5-4 to TRBJ1-3; D uncertain. Germline-derived CDR1 and CDR2 are SGHNT and YYREEE (reference sequence). Deletions cut 0 bases from V and 2 bases from J, with 12 bases between. The CDR3 contains 16 residues. CDR3 nucleotides: TGTGCCAGCAGCTTGGACCAGACGCAGGCTGGAAACACCATATATTTT. Protein product: CASSLDQTQAGNTIYF.

In its sample, this clonotype was seen many times. The rearrangement joins TRBV12-3 or TRBV12-4 to TRBJ2-5; TRBD1 matches 10 bases. This CDR3 spans 18 amino acids. V lost 4 bases to trimming and J lost 4 bases; unmatched junction nucleotides: 15. The CDR3 protein is CASSSSTVDRGGRETQYF. In nucleotides, the CDR3 is TGTGCCAGCAGTTCATCGACGGTGGACAGGGGGGGAAGAGAGACCCAGTACTTC.

Concerning this clonotype itself: A much larger clone is a single base away; this may be a read error. The chain carries TRBV9 and TRBJ1-4, with 7 nucleotides matching TRBD1. V trimming: 0 bases; J trimming: 3 bases; junction bases outside the gene matches: 8. The CDR3 covers 17 residues. Germline CDR1 is SGDLS and CDR2 is YYNGEE. CDR3 in amino acids: CASSVDPTGSPNEKLFF. The CDR3 nucleotides read TGTGCCAGCAGCGTAGACCCGACAGGGTCACCTAATGAAAAACTGTTTTTT.

The rearrangement links TRBV27 to TRBJ2-5; D gene unclear. Trimming removed 1 base at V and 5 bases at J, with 8 bases between. Germline V gene lookup returns CDR1 MNHEY and CDR2 SMNVEV (reference sequence). The CDR3 covers 13 residues. The chain's CDR3 is CASSLLSMETQYF. The DNA for the CDR3 is TGTGCCAGCAGTTTATTATCTATGGAGACCCAGTACTTC.

This chain uses TRBV3-1 with TRBJ2-7; a possible D gene is TRBD2 (5 bases). This CDR3 is built from 15 residues. Germline CDR1 reads LGHDT; CDR2 reads YNNKEL (reference sequence). Trimming stripped 0 bases from V and 2 bases from J, with 11 bases between. The CDR3 protein is CASSQELGGPYEQYF. As DNA, the CDR3 is TGTGCCAGCAGCCAAGAATTGGGCGGGCCCTACGAGCAGTACTTC.

In this sample, this clonotype turned up many times. The chain's CDR3 is CASRHRDGGTDTQYF. The DNA for the CDR3 is TGTGCCAGCAGGCACCGGGACGGGGGCACAGATACGCAGTATTTT. The rearrangement uses TRBV6-5 and TRBJ2-3; possibly TRBD1 or TRBD2 for D (5 bases each). CDR3 length: 15 residues. Germline-derived CDR1 and CDR2 are MNHEY and SVGAGI. The V end was cut by 6 bases, the J end by 1 base, with 14 bases between.

This clonotype has a handful of counts. The V call is TRBV20-1, the J call TRBJ2-4; possibly TRBD1 or TRBD2 for D (5 bases each). The V gene's germline CDR1 is DFQATT and CDR2 SNEGSKA (reference sequence). Trimming left V 5 bases short and J 8 bases short, with 16 bases between. The length of the CDR3 is 13 residues. CDR3 region: CSALEGLEDIQYF. In DNA, the CDR3 is TGCAGTGCTCTCGAGGGGCTAGAAGACATTCAGTACTTC.

There are a few counts of this clonotype. V usage is TRBV27 and J usage is TRBJ2-7, with 13 bases fitting TRBD2. The V gene's germline CDR1 is MNHEY and CDR2 SMNVEV (reference sequence). The CDR3 totals 16 residues. The V and J ends lost 7 bases and 5 bases, in that order; junction bases with no gene match: 11. CDR3 in amino acids: CASNTGTSGKYDEQYF. CDR3 coding DNA: TGTGCCAGCAACACCGGGACTAGCGGGAAGTACGACGAGCAGTACTTC.

This clonotype showed up just a few times. The J gene is TRBJ2-7, the V gene TRBV5-4; 9 bases map to TRBD2. This CDR3 is 15 amino acids long. Germline V gives CDR1 SGHNT, CDR2 YYREEE (reference sequence). V trimming: 2 bases; J trimming: 5 bases; junction bases outside the gene matches: 8. CDR3 in amino acids: CASSFSGSSGNEQYF. The CDR3 region has the DNA TGTGCCAGCAGCTTTAGCGGGAGCTCGGGGAACGAGCAGTACTTC.

This clonotype was observed at least ten times. This chain uses TRBV7-6 with TRBJ2-6; TRBD1 aligns across 7 bases. The CDR3 is 17 amino acids. The trim removed 1 base at V and 0 bases at J, leaving 3 bases unmatched. Germline CDR1 is SGHVS and CDR2 is FNYEAQ. CDR3 protein: CASSLVAGGSGANVLTF. CDR3 coding DNA: TGTGCCAGCAGCTTAGTTGCAGGGGGCTCTGGGGCCAACGTCCTGACTTTC.

This clonotype was counted only a few times. The missing conserved phenylalanine or tryptophan at the end of this CDR3 makes a read error likely. The CDR3 region has the DNA TGTGCCAGCAGCTCCTTAGTGGGATCTCCTGAGACCCAGTACATC. It translates to CASSSLVGSPETQYI. This chain uses TRBV7-9 with TRBJ2-5; D unclear. In germline, CDR1 is SEHNR, CDR2 FQNEAQ (reference sequence). This CDR3 spans 15 amino acids. Trimming pared 4 bases from V and 5 bases from J, leaving 17 bases between.

To note about this clonotype: Without the conserved terminal phenylalanine or tryptophan, this CDR3 likely stems from a read error. The chain joins TRBV2 to TRBJ2-5, with 10 bases identical to TRBD2. V gave up 1 base and J gave up 1 base; unmatched junction bases: 6. Germline CDR1 is SNHLY and CDR2 is FYNNEI. The CDR3 spans 17 residues. The CDR3 here is CASSEDVAGGLQETQYC. The CDR3 DNA follows: TGTGCCAGCAGTGAAGACGTAGCGGGAGGCCTCCAAGAGACCCAGTACTGC.

This clonotype was observed a single time. A much larger clone is a single base away; this may be a read error. A read error is likely, as this CDR3 ends without the conserved phenylalanine or tryptophan. The chain uses TRBV9 and TRBJ2-4, with TRBD2 as a possible D gene (6 bases). The ends were cut back, 0 bases at V and 8 bases at J, with 15 bases in the middle. The germline V gene has CDR1 SGDLS and CDR2 YYNGEE. This CDR3 has 15 residues. CDR3 amino acids: CASSVVTGAGDIQYI. The DNA for the CDR3 is TGTGCCAGCAGCGTAGTGACGGGAGCAGGCGACATTCAGTACATC.

There are a few counts of this clonotype. The chain links TRBV7-9 to TRBJ2-1; 8 nucleotides line up with TRBD1. Germline V gene sequence: CDR1 SEHNR, CDR2 FQNEAQ (reference sequence). V shed 0 bases and J 7 bases; nucleotides not matched to a gene: 5. The CDR3 length is 15 residues. The CDR3 region has the DNA TGTGCCAGCAGCTTAGCCCAGGGGGCCGGGAATGAGCAGTTCTTC. Translation gives CASSLAQGAGNEQFF.

This clonotype has at least ten counts. The chain employs TRBV7-6 and TRBJ2-3, with 12 bases matching TRBD2. Germline V gives CDR1 SGHVS, CDR2 FNYEAQ. This CDR3 is built from 16 residues. Trimming at V came to 2 bases and at J to 6 bases, leaving 6 bases not matched to a gene. Written as DNA, the CDR3 is TGTGCCAGCAGCTTAATGACTAGCGGGGGCGCGGATACGCAGTATTTT. Encoded protein: CASSLMTSGGADTQYF. Variable domain in full (rest from reference TRBV7-6 and TRBJ2-3): GAGVSQSPRYKVTKRGQDVALRCDPISGHVSLYWYRQALGQGPEFLTYFNYEAQQDKSGLPNDRFSAERPEGSISTLTIQRTEQRDSAMYRCASSLMTSGGADTQYFGPGTRLTVL.

Note on this clonotype: The conserved final phenylalanine or tryptophan is absent from the CDR3, which likely points to a read error. The rearrangement joins TRBV7-3 to TRBJ2-1; 10 bases line up with TRBD2. The V gene end was trimmed by 0 bases and the J gene end by 5 bases; junction bases not matched to a gene: 7. There are 17 residues in the CDR3. In germline, CDR1 is SGHTA, CDR2 FQGTGA. This CDR3 is CASSLTLGTSDHNEQFY. The CDR3 region has the DNA TGTGCCAGCAGCTTAACACTAGGGACTAGCGACCACAATGAGCAGTTCTAC.

The sample holds a few counts of this clonotype. Its ends do not fully match the called genes, so a read error is possible. The chain carries TRBV6-5 and TRBJ2-3, with D possibly matching TRBD1 (6 bases). The germline gives CDR1 MNHEY, CDR2 SVGAGI. The CDR3 length is 15 residues. CDR3: CACSYSTQGTDTQYF. The CDR3 nucleotides read TGTGCCTGCAGTTACTCGACCCAGGGGACAGATACGCAGTATTTT.

This clonotype was seen a handful of times. The rearrangement joins TRBV24-1 to TRBJ1-1, with 8 positions matching TRBD1. CDR1 and CDR2 (germline): KGHDR, SFDVKD. The CDR3 is made up of 16 amino acids. J was trimmed by 7 bases and V by 3 bases; bases with no gene match: 12. The CDR3 DNA sequence: TGTGCCACCAGTGATGGCTCCGGGACAGGTGTCCGTGAAGCTTTCTTT. Protein sequence: CATSDGSGTGVREAFF.

The chain recombines TRBV27 with TRBJ2-3, with TRBD1 matching over 8 bases. The V gene end was trimmed by 6 bases and the J gene end by 2 bases; junction bases not matched to a gene: 16. Germline assignment: CDR1 MNHEY and CDR2 SMNVEV (reference sequence). This CDR3 is 18 amino acids long. The CDR3 sequence is CASSRTGVQGVSTDTQYF. The CDR3 nucleotides are TGTGCCAGCAGCCGGACGGGGGTACAGGGGGTTTCCACAGATACGCAGTATTTT.

This clonotype was seen a handful of times. V usage is TRBV20-1 and J usage is TRBJ2-3; a possible D gene is TRBD1 (6 bases). The germline gives CDR1 DFQATT, CDR2 SNEGSKA (reference sequence). Deletions cut 6 bases from V and 1 base from J, with 11 bases between. This CDR3 is built from 13 residues. CDR3 amino acids: CSATGQRTDTQYF. The CDR3, as DNA: TGCAGTGCCACGGGACAACGCACAGATACGCAGTATTTT.